This T cell receptor beta chain was captured in a study of radiotherapy plus CTLA-4 blockade in lung cancer. Study results and limitations: Early blood T cell clone dynamics, with interferon-beta, were reported to best predict response. Once radiotherapy plus ipilimumab had been given, TCR clones derived from tumor expanded in blood.

Chemo-refractory metastatic non-small-cell lung cancer patients underwent focal radiation alongside CTLA-4 blockade with ipilimumab. The CDR3 runs 10 residues. Germline loops: CDR1 DFQATT, CDR2 SNEGSKA (reference sequence). Trimming took off 6 bases at V and 7 bases at J, with 8 bases between the two ends. Using immunoSEQ multiplex PCR, the repertoire was profiled, and TCRdb retains in-frame clones only, with some absent. The sample has roughly 97,000 clones, roughly 74% seen once. In the case of this clone: The antigen is undetermined.

The specimen was peripheral blood, collected from a patient treated with radiotherapy plus ipilimumab. The chain uses TRBV20-1 and TRBJ2-3; D ambiguous. The TCR sequence derives from a human donor with non-small cell lung cancer who had a partial response to radiotherapy plus ipilimumab. Some clones in this sample may be carry-over from other donors' samples. CDR3 coding DNA: TGCAGTGCCCTAACCCATACGCAGTATTTT. Amino acid sequence: CSALTHTQYF.